The TCR beta chain under discussion was sequenced for a study of shared clonotypes between healthy human individuals. Naive CD8 cells were CD45RO-negative, positively selected for CCR7, excluding terminally differentiated effector memory CD45RA+ cells. None of the donors, who were healthy HIV-negative adults, had recently had acute infections or vaccinations. Adults of Caucasian background living in Nashville, Tennessee made up all donors. CDR1 and CDR2 from the germline V gene are SGDLS and YYNGEE. This CDR3 is 17 amino acids long. V was trimmed by 3 bases and J by 0 bases, leaving 16 bases between them. Using immunoSEQ multiplex PCR, the repertoire was profiled, and TCRdb retains in-frame clones only, with some absent. The repertoire holds about 2.1 million clones, with around 93% as singletons.

The sequence was collected from a young man in good health. Some clones in this sample may be carry-over from other donors' samples. Material for sequencing was naive CD8+ T cells from PBMCs. The rearrangement links TRBV9 to TRBJ2-1; possibly TRBD1 for D (5 bases). This CDR3 reads CASSGYNRTRSYNEQFF. The CDR3 DNA sequence: TGTGCCAGCAGCGGGTACAACAGGACCCGCTCCTACAATGAGCAGTTCTTC.